The 30 T cell receptor beta chains in this list originate from one sample, sequenced in a study of T cell changes during pregnancy in multiple sclerosis. TCRdb's copy holds only in-frame clones and misses some; the assay was immunoSEQ multiplex PCR. The table lists about 38,000 clones, 80% to 95% of them singletons. The source material was CD8+ T cells from peripheral blood mononuclear cells, sampled after pregnancy. These receptors originate from a female donor with multiple sclerosis, enrolled in a pregnancy study.

This chain joins TRBV7-9 and TRBJ2-7; perhaps TRBD1 as D (7 bases). Germline CDR1 is SEHNR and CDR2 is FQNEAQ (reference sequence). Deletions cut 1 base from V and 5 bases from J, with 12 bases between. The CDR3 covers 14 residues. The CDR3 DNA follows: TGTGCCAGCAGCTTAGGTGGCAGGGGGGACGAGCAGTACTTC. Encoded protein: CASSLGGRGDEQYF.

The chain employs TRBV19 and TRBJ1-1; 9 bases map to TRBD1. Germline V gene data show CDR1 as LNHDA and CDR2 as SQIVND (reference sequence). This CDR3 spans 16 amino acids. Trimming removed 1 base from V and 0 bases from J; junction bases left unmatched: 3. Here the CDR3 reads CASSIGTGAMNTEAFF. The CDR3 nucleotides are TGTGCCAGTAGTATAGGGACAGGGGCTATGAACACTGAAGCTTTCTTT.

This clone was counted a single time. V gene TRBV9 combines with J gene TRBJ2-1; 7 bases fit TRBD2. The CDR3 has 16 amino acids. The germline gives CDR1 SGDLS, CDR2 YYNGEE. The J segment lost 3 bases and the V segment lost 4 bases, leaving 10 bases of the junction unmatched. The CDR3 reads CASSQSPLAVYNEQFF. In DNA, the CDR3 is TGTGCCAGCAGCCAATCTCCCCTAGCGGTCTACAATGAGCAGTTCTTC.

The CDR3 bases are TGTGCCAGCAGCTTTGAGGGCGGCGGGGAGCTGTTTTTT. The encoded protein is CASSFEGGGELFF. This chain uses TRBV11-2 with TRBJ2-2; perhaps TRBD2 as D (5 bases). V lost 3 bases and J 7 bases, leaving 9 bases between the germline ends. Germline V gives CDR1 SGHAT, CDR2 FQNNGV. This CDR3 comprises 13 residues.

This rearrangement joins TRBV27 to TRBJ2-1; D might be TRBD2 (7 bases). The V gene lost 8 bases and the J gene lost 9 bases, with 23 bases spanning the gap. The CDR3 runs to 15 residues. The V gene's germline CDR1 is MNHEY and CDR2 SMNVEV (reference sequence). The CDR3 loop reads CASLGGGHTQIEQFF. Written as DNA, the CDR3 is TGTGCCAGCTTAGGGGGAGGGCACACACAAATTGAGCAGTTCTTC.

This clone has a single count. The chain links TRBV27 to TRBJ1-2, with TRBD1 matching over 9 bases. In germline, CDR1 is MNHEY, CDR2 SMNVEV (reference sequence). With V trimmed by 3 bases and J by 4 bases, 6 bases remained unmatched. CDR3 length: 15 amino acids. CDR3 sequence: CASSFARDRAYGYTF. CDR3 nucleotide sequence: TGTGCCAGCAGTTTCGCCCGGGACAGGGCCTATGGCTACACCTTC.

The chain recombines TRBV29-1 with TRBJ1-6, with 9 bases lining up with TRBD1. The ends lost 4 bases at V and 7 bases at J; junction bases unmatched: 2. This CDR3 is 13 amino acids long. The germline CDR1 and CDR2 sequences are SQVTM and ANQGSEA. The CDR3 coding sequence is TGCAGCGTTGGGACAGGGGACAATTCACCCCTCCACTTT. Amino acids: CSVGTGDNSPLHF.

This clone was picked up a small number of times. The chain recombines TRBV11-2 with TRBJ2-3; D is unresolved. Trimming pared 5 bases from V and 0 bases from J, leaving 15 bases between. The CDR3 runs 16 residues. Germline CDR1 is SGHAT and CDR2 is FQNNGV. The CDR3 here is CASSPRLGFSTDTQYF. The CDR3 DNA reads as TGTGCCAGCAGCCCTCGGCTAGGTTTTAGCACAGATACGCAGTATTTT.

V and J are TRBV4-2 and TRBJ1-4, with a possible D match to TRBD1 (6 bases). Germline assignment: CDR1 LGHNA and CDR2 YNFKEQ. The V gene lost 3 bases and the J gene lost 0 bases, with 11 bases spanning the gap. The CDR3 consists of 16 residues. The CDR3 sequence: CASSQLQGTTNEKLFF. In DNA, the CDR3 is TGTGCCAGCAGCCAGCTTCAGGGGACAACTAATGAAAAACTGTTTTTT.

By frequency in the sample, this clone is medium-sized. The chain's CDR3 is CASSLSRGAQHYGYTF. CDR3 sequence (DNA): TGTGCCAGCAGTTTATCCCGGGGGGCGCAACACTATGGCTACACCTTC. This chain joins TRBV27 and TRBJ1-2, with a possible D match to TRBD1 (6 bases). Looked up from germline, CDR1 is MNHEY and CDR2 is SMNVEV (reference sequence). Trimming removed 0 bases from V and 3 bases from J, with 14 bases in between. The CDR3 totals 16 residues.

In DNA form, the CDR3 reads TGTGCCAGCAGCGCCGGGACTAGCGGGGGGGCCGGGAGTGCGACCCAGTACTTC. Translation gives CASSAGTSGGAGSATQYF. This rearrangement joins TRBV7-9 to TRBJ2-5; TRBD2 matches at 16 bases. The CDR3 has 18 residues. V gave up 5 bases and J gave up 7 bases; unmatched junction bases: 13. Per the germline V gene, CDR1 is SEHNR and CDR2 is FQNEAQ (reference sequence).

The chain joins TRBV5-6 to TRBJ2-3, with 10 bases aligning to TRBD2. The germline V gene encodes CDR1 SGHDT and CDR2 YYEEEE. J gave up 3 bases and V 0 bases, and 4 bases lay outside the gene matches. The CDR3 contains 16 residues. The chain's CDR3 is CASSLVLAGATDTQYF. Written as DNA, the CDR3 is TGTGCCAGCAGCTTGGTCCTAGCGGGAGCAACAGATACGCAGTATTTT.

This sequence joins TRBV27 and TRBJ2-3; maybe TRBD1 (6 bases). Germline values: CDR1 MNHEY, CDR2 SMNVEV (reference sequence). The CDR3 is 13 residues long. The V end was cut by 3 bases, the J end by 4 bases, with 8 bases between. The CDR3 DNA is TGTGCCAGCAGTTTTCCAGGGGCAGATACGCAGTATTTT. Encoded protein: CASSFPGADTQYF.

The J gene is TRBJ2-5, the V gene TRBV9; TRBD2 matches at 8 bases. V was clipped by 4 bases and J by 6 bases; unmatched bases: 8. Germline V gene data show CDR1 as SGDLS and CDR2 as YYNGEE. This CDR3 comprises 14 residues. CDR3 in DNA: TGTGCCAGCAGCCCGTCGGGGGGGGTGAAGACCCAGTACTTC. Its protein is CASSPSGGVKTQYF.

This chain connects TRBV25-1 to TRBJ1-1, with D perhaps matching TRBD1 (6 bases). Germline lookup yields CDR1 MGHDK and CDR2 SYGVNS. The length of the CDR3 is 13 residues. Trimming stripped 3 bases from V and 4 bases from J, with 9 bases between. The CDR3 protein is CASSDPRGTEAFF. CDR3 coding DNA: TGTGCCAGCAGTGACCCCAGGGGCACTGAAGCTTTCTTT.

The V call is TRBV27, the J call TRBJ1-1; D may be TRBD1 (5 bases). The germline V gene has CDR1 MNHEY and CDR2 SMNVEV (reference sequence). The CDR3 totals 13 residues. Trimming stripped 7 bases from V and 10 bases from J, with 19 bases between. Here the CDR3 DNA reads TGTGCCAGCAAAATCGGGCCATCGGGGGGAGCTTTCTTT. Amino acid sequence: CASKIGPSGGAFF.

This chain links TRBV4-1 with TRBJ2-7; D not certain. Deletions cut 1 base from V and 0 bases from J, with 10 bases between. Per the germline V gene, CDR1 is MGHRA and CDR2 is YSYEKL. The CDR3 consists of 15 residues. CDR3 nucleotides: TGCGCCAGCAGCCAAGGCACCCGCTACTCCTACGAGCAGTACTTC. Its protein is CASSQGTRYSYEQYF.

The chain carries TRBV7-8 and TRBJ1-1; D remains ambiguous. With 2 bases removed from V and 4 bases from J, the gap between germline ends came to 11 bases. The CDR3 totals 14 residues. The germline V gene has CDR1 SGHVS and CDR2 FQNEAQ. CDR3 coding DNA: TGTGCCAGCAGCTTATCGGGAGTGGGCACTGAAGCTTTCTTT. Encoded protein: CASSLSGVGTEAFF. The variable domain in full, with the rest retrieved from reference TRBV7-8 and TRBJ1-1, is GAGVSQSPRYKVAKRGQDVALRCDPISGHVSLFWYQQALGQGPEFLTYFQNEAQLDKSGLPSDRFFAERPEGSVSTLKIQRTQQEDSAVYLCASSLSGVGTEAFFGQGTRLTVV.

J is TRBJ1-1 and V is TRBV5-1; D perhaps matches TRBD1 (6 bases). The CDR3 spans 14 residues. The germline V gene encodes CDR1 SGHRS and CDR2 YFSETQ. Trimming shortened V by 0 bases and J by 4 bases, and 10 bases separated the two germline ends. CDR3 nucleotides: TGCGCCAGCAGCTTGGGACAGGAGGTCACTGAAGCTTTCTTT. It codes for CASSLGQEVTEAFF.

The rearrangement joins TRBV2 to TRBJ1-1; 8 positions agree with TRBD1. The V and J ends lost 7 bases and 5 bases, in that order; junction bases with no gene match: 15. CDR1 is SNHLY, CDR2 FYNNEI, per germline. CDR3 length equals 16 residues. Here the CDR3 DNA reads TGTGCCAGCATCCCACGGGCAGGGGGCTTCGGAACTGAAGCTTTCTTT. Its protein product is CASIPRAGGFGTEAFF.

The chain uses TRBV4-1 and TRBJ1-1, with no clear D. The CDR3 is 18 residues long. V lost 2 bases and J lost 0, with 19 bases in between. Germline lookup yields CDR1 MGHRA and CDR2 YSYEKL. CDR3 sequence: CASSQIEILEKVNTEAFF. The CDR3 coding sequence is TGCGCCAGCAGCCAAATCGAAATTCTAGAGAAGGTGAACACTGAAGCTTTCTTT.

A remark on this clone: This sample also contains other DNA sequences that code for the same CDR3. V gene TRBV27 combines with J gene TRBJ1-1, with 8 bases lining up with TRBD1. The CDR3 runs 14 residues. J lost 5 bases, V lost 2 bases, and 4 bases had no gene match. Germline V gene sequence: CDR1 MNHEY, CDR2 SMNVEV (reference sequence). This chain's CDR3 is CASSLTGGWTEAFF. The DNA of the CDR3 is TGTGCCAGCAGTTTAACAGGGGGATGGACTGAAGCTTTCTTT.

This clone was detected a few times. This chain connects TRBV6-5 to TRBJ2-6; D is perhaps TRBD1 (6 bases). Between the trimmed V and J ends, which lost 6 bases and 4 bases, there was a span of 13 bases. The CDR3 contains 15 residues. From germline, CDR1 is MNHEY and CDR2 SVGAGI. The CDR3 spells CASSNQGFGANVLTF. The CDR3 bases are TGTGCCAGCAGCAACCAGGGGTTCGGGGCCAACGTCCTGACTTTC.

This chain links TRBV9 with TRBJ1-2, with D uncertain. Germline CDR1 and CDR2: SGDLS and YYNGEE. Trimming stripped 0 bases from V and 0 bases from J, with 9 bases between. CDR3 length: 15 amino acids. The CDR3 region is CASSVEDNANYGYTF. CDR3 nucleotide sequence: TGTGCCAGCAGCGTAGAAGACAATGCTAACTATGGCTACACCTTC.

The chain employs TRBV19 and TRBJ1-2, with D possibly matching TRBD1 (6 bases). CDR3 length equals 13 residues. V was trimmed by 2 bases and J by 8 bases, leaving 12 bases between them. The V gene's germline CDR1 is LNHDA and CDR2 SQIVND (reference sequence). In DNA form, the CDR3 reads TGTGCCAGTAGTATACAGGGGAAGGACGGCTACACCTTC. Translation: CASSIQGKDGYTF.

The chain's CDR3 is CASSVGRALLETQYF. The CDR3 bases are TGTGCCAGCAGCGTAGGGCGAGCGCTTCTGGAGACCCAGTACTTC. The chain employs TRBV9 and TRBJ2-5; D ambiguous. V was cut by 0 bases and J by 5 bases, with 14 bases left in between. Per germline, CDR1 SGDLS and CDR2 YYNGEE. The CDR3 runs 15 residues.

This chain joins TRBV9 and TRBJ1-4; D gene unclear. Germline assignment: CDR1 SGDLS and CDR2 YYNGEE. V lost 0 bases and J lost 0, with 6 bases in between. The length of the CDR3 is 15 residues. In DNA form, the CDR3 reads TGTGCCAGCAGCGTAGGTCAGGCAACTAATGAAAAACTGTTTTTT. It encodes CASSVGQATNEKLFF.

The chain couples TRBV21-1 to TRBJ2-7; the table's D call, TRBD1, was not checked against the DNA. TRBV21-1 is a documented pseudogene. The CDR3 loop spans 17 amino acids. CDR3 residues: CASSKKKLQQGHLEQYF. The CDR3 DNA follows: TGTGCCAGCAGCAAAAAAAAACTACAACAGGGGCACCTCGAGCAGTACTTC.

This clone was observed once. This chain joins TRBV11-1 and TRBJ2-1; TRBD1 matches at 9 bases. This CDR3 spans 15 amino acids. Trimming removed 2 bases from V and 9 bases from J; junction bases left unmatched: 8. The germline CDR1 and CDR2 sequences are SGHAT and FQDESV (reference sequence). CDR3 DNA: TGTGCCAGCAGCTTACATCAAGGACAGGGGCGTGAGCAGTTCTTC. This gives the protein CASSLHQGQGREQFF.

V gene TRBV1 combines with J gene TRBJ2-3; the D segment call TRBD2 is taken from the table without a DNA check. TRBV1 is shown as a pseudogene. The CDR3 is 17 amino acids. The CDR3 nucleotides are TGCACCAGCAGCCAACCACGGACTAGCGGGGGCTCAGATACGCAGTATTTT. It encodes CTSSQPRTSGGSDTQYF.